The clone carrying this T cell receptor (beta chain) was seen repeatedly, ten times or more. From the PCR reads, TCRdb re-called clones with MiXCR. The sample has about 40,000 clones, 17% seen once; the top ten hold more than 9%. Thyroid surgery took place with no prior treatment in any patient. The sample comes from a study of metastatic and nonmetastatic thyroid tumors. The sequence derives from a female donor with papillary thyroid cancer or a benign thyroid nodule (not recorded which). Some clones in this sample may be carry-over from other donors' samples. The sequencing input was tumor tissue.

CDR3 residues: CASSEGRDSPLHF. The DNA of the CDR3 is TGTGCCAGCAGTGAAGGAAGGGACTCACCCCTCCACTTT. The chain recombines TRBV2 with TRBJ1-6, with D perhaps TRBD1 (5 bases). The CDR3 is 13 amino acids. Germline-derived CDR1 and CDR2 are SNHLY and FYNNEI. V was shortened by 1 base and J by 10 bases, with 8 bases between the two germline ends.